Listed below are T cell receptor beta chains from one sample, sequenced in a study of T cell repertoires in ileal Crohn's disease. The method was immunoSEQ multiplex PCR; TCRdb's version includes in-frame clones alone and lacks a portion of them. Of approximately 27,000 clones in the sample, roughly 81% were seen once. Sequences were obtained from ileal tissue. The receptors shown here come from an adult with Crohn's disease. Both conserved end residues are part of each CDR3. Where a row states a size, it is once, few, many or the class of an expanded clone; other rows omit it.

v_call	clone_size	j_call	cdr3_aa
TRBV7-6	few	TRBJ1-6	CASSLETGDSPLHF
TRBV25-1	few	TRBJ1-2	CASAGDYGYTF
TRBV4-1	.	TRBJ2-1	CASSRGDRDFKFF
TRBV5-6	.	TRBJ2-1	CASSLVSLGRGRNEQFF
TRBV27	.	TRBJ2-2	CASSLFGFGVSGGAGTGELFF
TRBV6-1	.	TRBJ2-7	CASSGSSGGPGEQYF
TRBV5-1	.	TRBJ1-2	CASSKSDRGLGGYTF
TRBV28	.	TRBJ1-4	CASSSGQGFEKLFF
TRBV7-2	once	TRBJ2-5	CASSTGLAGVQETQYF
TRBV29-1	.	TRBJ1-5	CSVEEGHNQPQHF
TRBV18	.	TRBJ2-6	CASSEISGANVLTF
TRBV5-4	.	TRBJ2-1	CASSLAGGGYNEQFF
TRBV29-1	.	TRBJ1-4	CSVAGQAANEKLFF
TRBV5-8	.	TRBJ2-1	CASSFGDNLYNEQFF
TRBV6-6	.	TRBJ1-2	CASSYPGTANYGYTF
TRBV18	.	TRBJ1-2	CASSPYRDRGQVSYGYTF
TRBV30	.	TRBJ1-5	CAWSLQGDQPQHF
TRBV7-9	few	TRBJ2-7	CASSPWTGPSYEQYF